The clone carrying this T cell receptor (beta chain) was counted at least ten times. Its specificity is unknown. The V end was cut by 4 bases, the J end by 1 base, with 9 bases between. This CDR3 region has 14 residues. Germline V gives CDR1 SGHRS, CDR2 YFSETQ. The sample comes from a study of CD8 T cells in ankylosing spondylitis. Broader study findings: Reportedly, matched ankylosing spondylitis synovial fluid was significantly enriched for disease-linked clones. Seemingly characteristic of ankylosing spondylitis blood was a TCR beta motif consisting of about 8 highly homologous variants.

Quantitative 5'-RACE with molecular barcodes was used to make the TCR beta libraries. From the 5' RACE reads, TCRdb called clonotypes with MiXCR, one entry per CDR3 protein. The table has roughly 250,000 distinct CDR3 sequences, around 7.8% seen once. Specimen: blood, either unsorted or a sorted T cell fraction (not recorded which). This chain joins TRBV5-1 and TRBJ1-3; D call uncertain. The receptor comes from a male donor with ankylosing spondylitis or in good health (not recorded which). CDR3 DNA: TGCGCCAGCAGCCCGGAGAGATCTGGAAACACCATATATTTT. Translation gives CASSPERSGNTIYF.